Listed below are T cell receptor beta chains from one sample, sequenced in a study of CD8+CD57+ T cells in acquired aplastic anemia. From the reads, TCRdb called clonotypes with MiXCR, one entry per CDR3 protein. The sample carries 200,000 to 250,000 distinct CDR3 sequences, under 55% recorded once. Sequencing was performed on sorted CD4+, CD8+, or CD8+CD57+ T cells (not recorded which) from PBMCs. These receptors were taken from a human donor with aplastic anemia. Each CDR3 is given with its conserved first and last residue. Each record gives: V gene, J gene, D gene, clone size, CDR3 DNA, CDR3 protein. A D gene is named only where the DNA matches it firmly. Expanded clones get a size class; other rows say once, few or many, or leave the size out.

V gene: TRBV7-8; J gene: TRBJ2-3; D gene: TRBD1; clone size: many; CDR3 DNA: TGTGCCAGCAGCTTAGCGGCGACAGGGTCAGGCACAGATACGCAGTATTTT; CDR3 protein: CASSLAATGSGTDTQYF
V gene: TRBV6-1; J gene: TRBJ2-7; D gene: TRBD1; clone size: NA; CDR3 DNA: TGTGCCAGCAGTGGACCGGGACAGGGAAGCGAGCAGTACTTC; CDR3 protein: CASSGPGQGSEQYF
V gene: TRBV2; J gene: TRBJ1-6; D gene: NA; clone size: NA; CDR3 DNA: TGTGCCAGCACTGGCGTTAGGAATTCACCCCTCCACTTT; CDR3 protein: CASTGVRNSPLHF
V gene: TRBV7-2; J gene: TRBJ1-1; D gene: NA; clone size: few; CDR3 DNA: TGTGCCAGCAGCTTAGGGCCCCTGGGGGCAGTCACTGAAGCTTTCTTT; CDR3 protein: CASSLGPLGAVTEAFF
V gene: TRBV7-2; J gene: TRBJ2-7; D gene: NA; clone size: NA; CDR3 DNA: TGTGCCAGCAGCTTACGTCGCGAGCAGTACTTC; CDR3 protein: CASSLRREQYF
V gene: TRBV24-1; J gene: TRBJ1-5; D gene: NA; clone size: NA; CDR3 DNA: TGTGCCACCAGTGACTCAGCAAGGGCCAATCAGCCCCAGCATTTT; CDR3 protein: CATSDSARANQPQHF
V gene: TRBV7-9; J gene: TRBJ2-2; D gene: TRBD2; clone size: NA; CDR3 DNA: TGTGCCAGCAGCTTAGTGTCTAGCGGGGAGGTGTTTTTT; CDR3 protein: CASSLVSSGEVFF
V gene: TRBV20-1; J gene: TRBJ1-2; D gene: NA; clone size: NA; CDR3 DNA: TGCAGTGCGCAGACGACGGATAACTATGGCTACACCTTC; CDR3 protein: CSAQTTDNYGYTF
V gene: TRBV7-6; J gene: TRBJ2-5; D gene: NA; clone size: few; CDR3 DNA: TGTGCCAGCAGCCCCACTAGGAGAGAGGCCCAGCACTTC; CDR3 protein: CASSPTRREAQHF
V gene: TRBV20-1; J gene: TRBJ2-3; D gene: NA; clone size: many; CDR3 DNA: TGCAGTGCTAGAGAGGACGGACGTGCTAGCACAGATACGCAGTATTTT; CDR3 protein: CSAREDGRASTDTQYF
V gene: TRBV29-1; J gene: TRBJ2-1; D gene: NA; clone size: NA; CDR3 DNA: TGCAGCGTTGACAGGGCCTACAATGAGCAGTTCTTC; CDR3 protein: CSVDRAYNEQFF
V gene: TRBV6-1; J gene: TRBJ1-3; D gene: NA; clone size: few; CDR3 DNA: TGTGCCAGCTCGGGACTATCTGGAAACACCATATATTTT; CDR3 protein: CASSGLSGNTIYF